The present entry profiles one T cell receptor beta chain with its context. What it binds is not known. These data are taken from a study of T cells after yellow fever vaccination. Study-wide results and limits: Post-booster repertoires contained most primary-vaccination clones again (roughly 97% CD4, roughly 91% CD8).

TCRdb redid the calling of the 5' RACE reads with MiXCR, one entry per CDR3 protein. Here the sample spans some 560,000 distinct CDR3 sequences, 15% to 20% being singletons. The CDR3 length is 17 residues. V was pared by 0 bases and J by 3 bases, with 16 bases between. Germline CDR1 SGDLS, CDR2 YYNGEE. Sequences were derived from PBMCs, sampled 15 days after the yellow fever booster vaccination. The source of this sequence is a man younger than 45 who received the YFV17D yellow fever vaccine. The gene calls are TRBV9 and TRBJ2-1; no definite D call. The CDR3 region has the DNA TGTGCCAGCAGCGTAGGGCCCAAAGCGCCACGCTACAATGAGCAGTTCTTC. Translated: CASSVGPKAPRYNEQFF.